Presented here are 8 T cell receptor beta chains from one specimen sequenced in a study of CD8 T cells in Susac syndrome. Random-hexamer reverse transcription was applied to roughly 0.5 to 1 ug RNA. TCRdb called the immunoSEQ multiplex PCR reads again in MiXCR, with one record for every CDR3 protein. The repertoire includes some 190,000 distinct CDR3 sequences, under 97% of them detected once, and 0.093% sits in the top ten. Sequencing input: CD4+ T cells from PBMCs. These receptors came from a human donor with multiple sclerosis.

The chain recombines TRBV12-3 or TRBV12-4 with TRBJ2-6, with D perhaps matching TRBD2 (5 bases). The V end was cut by 4 bases, the J end by 3 bases, with 10 bases between. This CDR3 has 15 amino acids. The CDR3 nucleotides are TGTGCCAGCAGTTCGTTAGCGAGTGGGGCCAACGTCCTGACTTTC. Protein: CASSSLASGANVLTF.

The chain joins TRBV25-1 to TRBJ1-5, with D hard to call. V was pared by 4 bases and J by 1 base, with 2 bases between. The CDR3 has 12 residues. CDR1 and CDR2 from the germline V gene are MGHDK and SYGVNS. In DNA form, the CDR3 reads TGTGCCAGCAGTGCAAGCAATCAGCCCCAGCATTTT. Translated, it gives CASSASNQPQHF.

The V call is TRBV20-1, the J call TRBJ2-3; 7 nucleotides match TRBD1. The CDR3 extends over 14 amino acids. With 6 bases clipped from V and 0 bases from J, the junction kept 6 bases outside the gene matches. Germline loops: CDR1 DFQATT, CDR2 SNEGSKA (reference sequence). The CDR3 loop is CSARGTASTDTQYF. Written as DNA, the CDR3 is TGCAGTGCCCGAGGGACAGCGAGCACAGATACGCAGTATTTT.

The rearrangement joins TRBV5-6 to TRBJ1-2; TRBD1 agrees at 8 bases. Germline CDR1 and CDR2: SGHDT and YYEEEE. The CDR3 has 14 amino acids. V gave up 4 bases and J gave up 5 bases; unmatched junction bases: 7. The CDR3 here is CASSTDRVPYGYTF. The CDR3 nucleotides are TGTGCCAGCAGCACGGACAGGGTGCCATATGGCTACACCTTC.

This chain connects TRBV4-1 to TRBJ2-7, with 7 bases aligning to TRBD2. CDR1 is MGHRA, CDR2 YSYEKL, per germline. The CDR3 totals 20 residues. Trimming at V came to 2 bases and at J to 2 bases, leaving 21 bases not matched to a gene. Written as DNA, the CDR3 is TGCGCCAGCAGCCAACAAGCCAATCACCCCGGGGGGTACGCGGCCTACGAGCAGTACTTC. Protein: CASSQQANHPGGYAAYEQYF.

The chain couples TRBV5-4 to TRBJ1-2; D ambiguous. CDR1 is SGHNT, CDR2 YYREEE, per germline (reference sequence). The CDR3 runs to 13 residues. The V and J ends lost 0 bases and 7 bases respectively, with 10 bases between them. The CDR3 region is CASSLDLPRGYTF. The DNA for the CDR3 is TGTGCCAGCAGCTTGGATCTCCCCCGTGGCTACACCTTC. The entire variable domain, with the rest obtained from reference TRBV5-4 and TRBJ1-2, is as follows: ETGVTQSPTHLIKTRGQQVTLRCSSQSGHNTVSWYQQALGQGPQFIFQYYREEENGRGNFPPRFSGLQFPNYSSELNVNALELDDSALYLCASSLDLPRGYTFGSGTRLTVV.

The chain joins TRBV30 to TRBJ1-5, with unresolved D. Trimming took off 3 bases at V and 3 bases at J, with 12 bases between the two ends. This CDR3 contains 14 residues. Germline loops: CDR1 GTSNPN, CDR2 SVGIG (reference sequence). CDR3 sequence: CAWSTVGSNQPQHF. In nucleotides, the CDR3 is TGTGCCTGGAGCACTGTTGGCTCCAATCAGCCCCAGCATTTT.

The J gene is TRBJ2-1, the V gene TRBV28; possibly TRBD1 or TRBD2 for D (6 bases each). V lost 7 bases to trimming and J lost 5 bases, with 27 bases between them. Germline values: CDR1 MDHEN, CDR2 SYDVKM. The CDR3 covers 18 residues. The CDR3 sequence is CASTRGIQGSTANNEQFF. The CDR3 DNA sequence: TGTGCCAGCACCCGGGGGATACAGGGTTCGACTGCCAACAATGAGCAGTTCTTC.